This T cell receptor (beta chain) was profiled in a study of human T cells and chemical hapten exposure. In the study overall: Subjects had 2% DPC placed on about 2 cm by about 2 cm of upper inner arm skin for sensitization. All patients underwent weekly scalp dosing with diphenylcyclopropenone for the full roughly 25-week study. Study observations and caveats: Patch test score showed a positive correlation with PT1 expanded TCR counts.

V was trimmed by 4 bases and J by 5 bases, leaving 15 bases between them. Germline assignment: CDR1 LNHNV and CDR2 YYDKDF (reference sequence). The length of the CDR3 is 15 residues. With respect to this clonotype: Antigen unknown.

In TCRdb, the RACE reads were re-called with MiXCR into one record per CDR3 protein. The sample consists of roughly 100,000 distinct CDR3 sequences, 8% to 10% of them appearing once. The time point: pre-sensitization, week 0. The treatment: therapeutic diphenylcyclopropenone sensitization with weekly scalp DPC. Participating donors were patients with alopecia, aged 18 to 70 years, considered appropriate candidates for DPC. V gene TRBV15 combines with J gene TRBJ2-4; unclear D gene. This sequence originates from a woman between 40 and 55 years old with alopecia areata. Some clones in this sample may be carry-over from other donors' samples. The sequencing here drew on whole blood, taken in connection with sensitization to the hapten diphenylcyclopropenone (DPC). DNA of the CDR3: TGTGCCACCAGCATTCCGATGGGGATCGAAAACATTCAGTACTTC. Protein product: CATSIPMGIENIQYF.